What follows is one TCR beta chain and its context. Its cognate antigen has yet to be identified. No quality values exist for individual bases; no much larger clone is one base distant. This entry comes from a study of shared clonotypes between healthy human individuals (dated by TCRdb to the early 2020s). Describing the broader study: Three men and a couple of women, aged 18 to 49 years, made up the cohort. For each donor, CD4 naive and CD4 memory were each run on three plates, CD8 naive on two plates, and CD8 memory on one plate. Blood TCR repertoires of several healthy adults were deeply sequenced to estimate repertoire size and the extent of clonotype sharing between individuals. To increase sequencing depth and limit assay-specific biases, TCR repertoire library preparation and sequencing were carried out by different laboratories using diverse techniques. Per donor, leukapheresis produced somewhere between about 0.94 and 9.5 billion PBMCs. Here is what the overall study found, with its caveats: Even with the large sequencing depth, rarefaction of the sorted-subset datasets indicated that sequencing was incomplete. Sampling was restricted to blood, and TCR repertoires in tissues likely differ from the TCR repertoires found in blood. About 5% of naive CD4, more than 3% of naive CD8, about 2.5% of memory CD4, and 0.35% to 0.5% of memory CD8 clonotypes were shared across several donors. Based on pairwise subsampling, the degree of clonotype sharing among donors was expected to be affected by sequencing depth. Compared with non-shared clonotypes, the clonotypes found in all four sorted-subset donors had higher generation probabilities. Because the study included only a small number of donors, the genetic and exposure-history diversity represented was limited. Estimated clonotype richness was generally larger for naive than for memory subsets.

For the CD8 naive samples, CD45RO-negative cells were positively selected for CCR7, yielding a CD45RA+CCR7+ population from which TemRA cells were excluded. The donors were healthy, HIV-negative adults who had no recently reported acute infections or vaccinations. Every donor was a Caucasian adult residing in Nashville, Tennessee, USA. Blood was collected by leukapheresis, and PBMCs were isolated by Ficoll-Histopaque density gradient centrifugation and then cryopreserved in liquid nitrogen vapor phase. Analytical flow cytometry was used to check the purity and quantity of every magnetically sorted T cell population. From each sorted fraction, genomic DNA was isolated and quantified by UV absorbance on a Nanodrop 2000c. Using the deep immunoSEQ assay, multiplex PCR amplified TCR CDR3 regions from genomic DNA. For each cell subset, the extracted genomic DNA was distributed evenly across all wells of several immunoSEQ 96-well plates, and each plate served as one replicate. Each replicate PCR for sorted subsets received around 210 ng genomic DNA, equal to 28,000 or so T cell genomes. Purified libraries were measured with a Qubit 3.0 fluorometer, size-checked on a Bioanalyzer 2100, and measured again with the KAPA Library Quantification kit. Each immunoSEQ 96-well plate was sequenced on its own single-read 150-cycle Illumina NextSeq 550 flow cell. For the original study's pipeline: Because the immunoSEQ output held only junctional sequences and lacked quality scores, the filtering could not match the filtering applied to full-length reads. Sequences were annotated with PyIR, a Python wrapper for IgBLAST v1.9, using IMGT germline references to assign V/J genes and CDR3. Reads with weak V/J assignments (E-value above 1e-6), missing CDR3, stop codons, out-of-frame junctions, or ambiguous translated residues were removed. V3J clonotypes were defined as sequences sharing the same inferred V gene, J gene, and CDR3 amino acid sequence. Percentage overlap between repertoires was computed as shared unique clonotypes divided by the size of the smaller repertoire. RTK rarefaction, the Chao1 estimator, and Recon v2.1 estimates of unobserved clonotypes were used to assess repertoire richness. For all TCRbeta clonotypes obtained by the gDNA method from a handful of donors, generation probabilities were computed with OLGA. Drawn from immuneACCESS, this table holds only the in-frame rearrangements with V and J called that TCRdb kept. Clones are partly lost; checked studies trace under half to an unresolved V gene and leave the rest unexplained. V, J and clone size derive from that table, while D and trimming were established from the DNA sequence. The sample has approximately 2,000,000 clones on record, 93% of them singletons. 1.5% to 2% of the sample belongs to the ten largest clones.

CDR3 length: 17 amino acids, cysteine to phenylalanine. Of the read, only the CDR3 DNA is kept; its 51 bases are in frame from base 1. Relative to germline, V is missing 5 bases and J is missing 1 base, with 9 bases of the junction outside any gene match. The germline V gene (reference sequence) gives CDR1 as MNHEY and CDR2 as SMNVEV. The TCR comes from a young man in good health. Some clones in this sample may be carry-over from other donors' samples. Sequenced input: naive CD8+ T cells from PBMCs. The cell subset or site label for this specimen denotes: CD45RA+CCR7+. This sequence uses TRBV27 and TRBJ2-3, with 10 bases aligning to TRBD1. The DNA is TGTGCCAGCAGTGATAGGACAGGGGGTACACGCACAGATACGCAGTATTTT. This yields the protein CASSDRTGGTRTDTQYF.